A selection of T cell receptor beta chains follows, all from one sample in a study of CXCR3-negative and CXCR3-positive naive CD8 T cells. TCRdb reprocessed the 5' RACE reads, keeping one entry per CDR3 protein, no DNA. This sample's table has around 92,000 distinct CDR3 sequences. Specimen: naive CXCR3- CD8+ T cells from blood. The origin of the receptors is a human donor in good health. Some clones in this sample may be carry-over from other donors' samples. CDR3s include the opening cysteine and the closing phenylalanine or tryptophan. Not all rows give a size; the values are once, few, many and, for expanded clones, a class.

j_gene	abundance	v_gene	CDR3aa
TRBJ1-1	NA	TRBV7-3	CASSLSPEPGWDRTNTEAFF
TRBJ2-1	NA	TRBV29-1	CSVENLSSNEQFF
TRBJ2-1	NA	TRBV5-6	CASSLLSPGGNEQFF
TRBJ2-3	NA	TRBV10-2	CASRGRGTDTQYF
TRBJ1-1	NA	TRBV27	CASGSDPNTEAFF
TRBJ1-1	NA	TRBV12-3/TRBV12-4	CASKTPEHPNTEAFF
TRBJ1-1	NA	TRBV7-9	CASSSQGSTEAFF
TRBJ1-5	NA	TRBV7-9	CASSSELTGGDKPQHF
TRBJ1-1	NA	TRBV14	CASSQFHVSEAFF
TRBJ2-1	medium-sized	TRBV29-1	CSATGTDYNEQFF
TRBJ1-1	NA	TRBV5-4	CASSFGRLNTEAFF
TRBJ1-3	NA	TRBV19	CASSMALWGNTIYF
TRBJ2-5	NA	TRBV9	CASSVGLESIETQYF
TRBJ1-2	NA	TRBV20-1	CSARDRPTVDGYTF
TRBJ2-7	NA	TRBV18	CASSPRGAPYEQYF
TRBJ2-1	NA	TRBV29-1	CSVSMGNEQFF
TRBJ2-1	NA	TRBV7-3	CASSLLVAGSEQFF
TRBJ2-1	NA	TRBV6-5	CASSRLAGGLDNEQFF
TRBJ2-7	NA	TRBV15	CATSRDADAYEQYF
TRBJ1-3	NA	TRBV4-3	CASSQDRAFSGNTIYF
TRBJ2-7	NA	TRBV6-1	CASSFSEGAYEQYF
TRBJ2-5	NA	TRBV11-2	CASSLGQGVATQYF
TRBJ1-4	NA	TRBV21-1	CASSRDRADEKLFF
TRBJ2-7	NA	TRBV27	CASRNGLAGGQYF
TRBJ2-1	NA	TRBV7-9	CASSSDRGPEQFF
TRBJ2-2	NA	TRBV20-1	CSATQTGELFF
TRBJ2-7	NA	TRBV9	CASSVYGGTYEQYF
TRBJ2-7	NA	TRBV19	CASSISDFYEQYF
TRBJ2-7	NA	TRBV7-9	CASSLVSPGDYEQYF
TRBJ2-1	NA	TRBV6-1	CASSEWGGREQFF
TRBJ2-6	NA	TRBV29-1	CSARTGSNVLTF
TRBJ2-1	NA	TRBV5-1	CASSSPLSGMYEQFF
TRBJ2-3	NA	TRBV25-1	CATTAQTVDIGTQYF
TRBJ2-7	NA	TRBV12-3/TRBV12-4	CASSLGFLLEQYF
TRBJ2-4	NA	TRBV28	CASSLLGRLKAKNIQYF
TRBJ2-3	NA	TRBV20-1	CSASRGYDTQYF
TRBJ2-7	NA	TRBV29-1	CSVEGSGYEQYF
TRBJ2-1	NA	TRBV5-1	CASRVYRESYNEQFF
TRBJ2-7	NA	TRBV28	CASSLDHENYEQYF